A selection of T cell receptor beta chains follows, all from one sample in a study of CD8+ T cells in alopecia areata. Measured with immunoSEQ multiplex PCR; TCRdb has only the in-frame clones, and not every one. The sample includes 100,000 to 150,000 clones, less than 50% seen only once; the top ten take roughly 10%. Sequencing used NKG2D-low CD8+ T cells sorted from blood. The receptors come from a human donor with alopecia areata. Each CDR3 is given with its conserved first and last residue. The D gene is left open where the match is weak. Clone size is stated in some rows and not others, as once, few, many or a class when expanded.

V gene,clone size,CDR3 length,D gene,J gene,CDR3 DNA,CDR3 protein
TRBV29-1,NA,14,NA,TRBJ1-1,TGCAGCGCCCCGAAAGACTGGGGCGACACTGAAGCTTTCTTT,CSAPKDWGDTEAFF
TRBV29-1,NA,13,TRBD1,TRBJ1-1,TGCAGCGTTCTACGGGACAGCAACACTGAAGCTTTCTTT,CSVLRDSNTEAFF
TRBV29-1,NA,12,TRBD1,TRBJ2-7,TGCAGCGTGACAGGGCCGCGTTACGAGCAGTACTTC,CSVTGPRYEQYF
TRBV29-1,few,12,NA,TRBJ1-5,TGCAGCGTTGAGGACGGGGATCAGCCCCAGCATTTT,CSVEDGDQPQHF
TRBV29-1,few,11,NA,TRBJ2-7,TGCAGCGTTGGACGCCTCTACGAGCAGTACTTC,CSVGRLYEQYF
TRBV6-1,NA,17,NA,TRBJ1-6,TGTGCCAGCAGTGAAAAGACCCGCACACGGGGTAATTCACCCCTCCACTTT,CASSEKTRTRGNSPLHF
TRBV9,NA,13,NA,TRBJ2-2,TGTGCCAGCAGCGCCCCAAACACCGGGGAGCTGTTTTTT,CASSAPNTGELFF
TRBV10-2,NA,14,NA,TRBJ2-7,TGCGCCAGCAGTGCTGTTGGGCCATCCTACGAGCAGTACTTC,CASSAVGPSYEQYF
TRBV29-1,few,13,NA,TRBJ1-2,TGCAGCGTCGTAGACGGGATGAACTATGGCTACACCTTC,CSVVDGMNYGYTF
TRBV6-6,NA,12,TRBD2,TRBJ2-7,TGTGCCAGCAGTTACGGGGGGGGCGAGCAGTACTTC,CASSYGGGEQYF
TRBV29-1,few,13,NA,TRBJ1-1,TGCAGCGTGGGGAATGGGGGAGCTGCTGAAGCTTTCTTT,CSVGNGGAAEAFF
TRBV4-3,NA,13,TRBD2,TRBJ2-7,TGCGCCAGCAGTTCGGGACTAGGCTACGAGCAGTACTTC,CASSSGLGYEQYF
TRBV29-1,NA,13,NA,TRBJ1-1,TGCAGCGTTGTTTGGGATTCAAACACTGAAGCTTTCTTT,CSVVWDSNTEAFF
TRBV4-1,NA,16,TRBD2,TRBJ2-5,TGCGCCAGCAGCCAAGAGCCCCCCAGCGGGGTAGAGACCCAGTACTTC,CASSQEPPSGVETQYF
TRBV2,NA,12,NA,TRBJ2-7,TGTGCCAGCATGGTTGCAGGGAACGAGCAGTACTTC,CASMVAGNEQYF
TRBV4-1,NA,14,NA,TRBJ2-5,TGCGCCAGCAGCCAAGATCCAGGGTCAGAGACCCAGTACTTC,CASSQDPGSETQYF
TRBV6-5,few,12,TRBD1,TRBJ1-2,TGTGCCAGCAGTTACACAGGGGATGGCTACACCTTC,CASSYTGDGYTF
TRBV4-3,once,15,NA,TRBJ2-7,TGCGCCAGCAGCCATGTTCAGGCGGCCTCCTACGAGCAGTACTTC,CASSHVQAASYEQYF
TRBV30,NA,12,NA,TRBJ1-2,TGTGCCTGGAGTGGAGACACCTATGGCTACACCTTC,CAWSGDTYGYTF
TRBV7-2,NA,17,NA,TRBJ2-1,TGTGCCAGCAGCATTTCCCCGTTGGAGGGCCCATACAATGAGCAGTTCTTC,CASSISPLEGPYNEQFF
TRBV6-5,NA,10,NA,TRBJ2-3,TGTGCCAGCACCGCAGATGCGCAGTATTTT,CASTADAQYF
TRBV30,few,15,NA,TRBJ2-1,TGTGCCTGGAGTGTACTAAGCCGGGGGGCCGATGAGCAGTTCTTC,CAWSVLSRGADEQFF
TRBV14,few,12,NA,TRBJ2-1,TGTGCCAGCAGCCCCGTGGCGAATGAGCAGTTCTTC,CASSPVANEQFF
TRBV13,once,12,NA,TRBJ2-7,TGTGCCAGCAGCAGTATCTCCTACGAGCAGTACTTC,CASSSISYEQYF
TRBV4-1,NA,15,TRBD2,TRBJ2-1,TGCGCCAGCAGAGTGGCTAGCGGGAGTATCAATGAGCAGTTCTTC,CASRVASGSINEQFF
TRBV29-1,NA,13,TRBD2,TRBJ2-7,TGCAGCGTCGGAGCGGGAGAGACCTACGAGCAGTACTTC,CSVGAGETYEQYF
TRBV29-1,few,11,NA,TRBJ2-1,TGCAGCGTTCCCGAGATCAATGAGCAGTTCTTC,CSVPEINEQFF
TRBV6-5,NA,15,NA,TRBJ2-7,TGTGCCAGCAGTTACGATGTGGAATACGCCTACGAGCAGTACTTC,CASSYDVEYAYEQYF
TRBV5-1,NA,14,TRBD2,TRBJ2-7,TGCGCCAGCAGCCCCGCTAGCGGGGGATACGAGCAGTACTTC,CASSPASGGYEQYF
TRBV30,NA,13,TRBD2,TRBJ2-7,TGTGCCTGGAGAGGCGGGAGGGAGGACGAGCAGTACTTC,CAWRGGREDEQYF
TRBV29-1,NA,12,NA,TRBJ2-1,TGCAGCGCATCTAGGGCGTCCGATGAGCAGTTCTTC,CSASRASDEQFF
TRBV5-4,NA,11,NA,TRBJ2-1,TGTGCCAGCAGCTTAGCCCGCGAGCAGTTCTTC,CASSLAREQFF
TRBV30,NA,15,NA,TRBJ1-4,TGTGCCTGGAGACGGGGGGCAGAGACTAATGAAAAACTGTTTTTT,CAWRRGAETNEKLFF
TRBV28,few,16,TRBD1,TRBJ2-7,TGTGCCAGCAGTTTAACTCTGGGACAGGGCTCCTACGAGCAGTACTTC,CASSLTLGQGSYEQYF
TRBV5-4,NA,15,TRBD2,TRBJ2-7,TGTGCCAGCAGCTTGCCGACTAGCGGGAGCTACGAGCAGTACTTC,CASSLPTSGSYEQYF
TRBV28,few,13,NA,TRBJ1-1,TGTGCCAGCAGTTTCCCACCGACCGCTGAAGCTTTCTTT,CASSFPPTAEAFF
TRBV29-1,NA,14,TRBD1,TRBJ2-1,TGCAGCGTTGCTGGACAGGTGAGCTACAATGAGCAGTTCTTC,CSVAGQVSYNEQFF
TRBV5-1,NA,11,NA,TRBJ2-3,TGCGCCAGCAGCTCCGGGTGGGTGCAGTATTTT,CASSSGWVQYF
TRBV29-1,few,13,NA,TRBJ2-3,TGCAGCGTTCCCTGGACGATCACAGATACGCAGTATTTT,CSVPWTITDTQYF
TRBV29-1,few,13,TRBD1,TRBJ2-7,TGCAGCGTTCGGACAGGAACTAACTACGAGCAGTACTTC,CSVRTGTNYEQYF
TRBV4-3,few,14,NA,TRBJ2-1,TGCGCCAGCAGCGTCGGGGACCTCTACAATGAGCAGTTCTTC,CASSVGDLYNEQFF
TRBV12-5,few,11,NA,TRBJ1-2,TGTGCTAGTGGGGATTTGAGGGGCTACACCTTC,CASGDLRGYTF
TRBV29-1,NA,15,NA,TRBJ2-1,TGCAGCGTTGAACTTGGGACTTCCACCTACAATGAGCAGTTCTTC,CSVELGTSTYNEQFF
TRBV25-1,NA,13,NA,TRBJ2-5,TGTGCCAGCAGTGACGGAATCCAAGAGACCCAGTACTTC,CASSDGIQETQYF
TRBV14,few,13,NA,TRBJ1-2,TGTGCCAGCAGCCAAGGAACCAACTATGGCTACACCTTC,CASSQGTNYGYTF
TRBV5-6,few,13,NA,TRBJ1-5,TGTGCCAGCAGCTTGGGTAGCAATCAGCCCCAGCATTTT,CASSLGSNQPQHF
TRBV27,NA,15,NA,TRBJ2-1,TGTGCCAGCAGTCCGGGCAGCGGCAACCACAATGAGCAGTTCTTC,CASSPGSGNHNEQFF
TRBV29-1,NA,12,NA,TRBJ2-5,TGCAGCGTTGAGGGGGTCCAAGAGACCCAGTACTTC,CSVEGVQETQYF
TRBV15,NA,11,NA,TRBJ1-1,TGTGCCACCAGCGAAGGGACTGAAGCTTTCTTT,CATSEGTEAFF
TRBV5-1,few,17,TRBD1,TRBJ2-7,TGCGCCAGCAGCTCCCCCAGATCCGGGACAGTTCAGTCCGAGCAGTACTTC,CASSSPRSGTVQSEQYF